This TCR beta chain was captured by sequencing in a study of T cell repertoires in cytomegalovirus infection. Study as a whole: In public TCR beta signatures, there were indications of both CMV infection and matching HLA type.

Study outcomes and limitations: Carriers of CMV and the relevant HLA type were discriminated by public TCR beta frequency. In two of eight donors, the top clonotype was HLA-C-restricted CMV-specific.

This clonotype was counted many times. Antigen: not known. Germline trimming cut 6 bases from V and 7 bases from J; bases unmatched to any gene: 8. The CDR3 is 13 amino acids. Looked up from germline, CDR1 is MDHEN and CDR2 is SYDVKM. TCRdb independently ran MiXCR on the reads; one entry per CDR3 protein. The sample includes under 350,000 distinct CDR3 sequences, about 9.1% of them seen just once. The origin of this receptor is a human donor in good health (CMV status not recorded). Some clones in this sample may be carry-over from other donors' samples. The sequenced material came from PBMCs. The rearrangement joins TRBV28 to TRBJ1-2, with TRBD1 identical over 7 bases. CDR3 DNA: TGTGCCAGCAGCCCCGGGACAGCTCGTGGCTACACCTTC. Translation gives CASSPGTARGYTF.